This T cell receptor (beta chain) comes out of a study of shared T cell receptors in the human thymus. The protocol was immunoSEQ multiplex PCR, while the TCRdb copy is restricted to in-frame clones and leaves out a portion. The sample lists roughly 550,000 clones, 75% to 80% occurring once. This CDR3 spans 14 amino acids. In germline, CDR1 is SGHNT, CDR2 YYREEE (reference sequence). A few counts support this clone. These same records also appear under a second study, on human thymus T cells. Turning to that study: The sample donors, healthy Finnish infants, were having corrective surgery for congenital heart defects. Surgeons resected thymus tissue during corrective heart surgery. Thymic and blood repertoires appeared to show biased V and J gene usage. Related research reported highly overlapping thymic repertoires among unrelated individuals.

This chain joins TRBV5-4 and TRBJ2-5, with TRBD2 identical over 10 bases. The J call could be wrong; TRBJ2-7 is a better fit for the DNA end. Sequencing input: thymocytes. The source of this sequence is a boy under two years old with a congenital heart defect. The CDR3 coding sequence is TGTGCCAGCAGCGCCTCTAGCGGGAGCTACGAGCAGTACTTC. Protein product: CASSASSGSYEQYF.